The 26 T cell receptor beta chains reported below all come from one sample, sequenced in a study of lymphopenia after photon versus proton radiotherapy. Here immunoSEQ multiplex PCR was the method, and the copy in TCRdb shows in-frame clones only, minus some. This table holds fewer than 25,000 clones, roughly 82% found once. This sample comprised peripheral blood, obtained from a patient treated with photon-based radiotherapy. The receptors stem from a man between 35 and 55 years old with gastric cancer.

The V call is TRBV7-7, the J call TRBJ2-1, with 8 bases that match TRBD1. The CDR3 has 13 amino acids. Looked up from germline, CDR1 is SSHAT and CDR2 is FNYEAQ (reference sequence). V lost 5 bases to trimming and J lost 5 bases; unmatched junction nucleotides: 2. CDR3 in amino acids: CASSLDRDNEQFF. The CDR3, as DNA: TGTGCCAGCAGCCTGGACAGGGACAATGAGCAGTTCTTC.

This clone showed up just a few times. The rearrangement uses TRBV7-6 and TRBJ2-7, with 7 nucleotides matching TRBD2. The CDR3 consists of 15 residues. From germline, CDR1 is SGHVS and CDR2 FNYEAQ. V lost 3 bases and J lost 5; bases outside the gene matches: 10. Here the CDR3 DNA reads TGTGCCAGCAGCTTGCAGAGGGCGGGGACTAACGAGCAGTACTTC. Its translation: CASSLQRAGTNEQYF.

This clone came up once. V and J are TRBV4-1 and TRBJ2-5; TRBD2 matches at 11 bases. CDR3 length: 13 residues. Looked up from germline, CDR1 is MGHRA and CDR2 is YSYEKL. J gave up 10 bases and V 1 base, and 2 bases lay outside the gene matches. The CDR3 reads CASSQASGGLQYF. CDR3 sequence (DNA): TGCGCCAGCAGCCAAGCTAGCGGGGGGCTCCAGTACTTC.

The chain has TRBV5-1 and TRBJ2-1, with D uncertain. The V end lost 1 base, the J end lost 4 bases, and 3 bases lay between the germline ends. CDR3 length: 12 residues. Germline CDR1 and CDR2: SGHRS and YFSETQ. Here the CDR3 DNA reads TGCGCCAGCAGCTTGAGTTACAATGAGCAGTTCTTC. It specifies CASSLSYNEQFF.

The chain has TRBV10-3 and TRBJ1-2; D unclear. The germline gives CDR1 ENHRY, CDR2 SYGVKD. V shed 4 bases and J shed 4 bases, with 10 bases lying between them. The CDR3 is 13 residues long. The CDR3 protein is CAISGEGIYGYTF. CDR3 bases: TGTGCCATCAGTGGGGAAGGAATCTATGGCTACACCTTC.

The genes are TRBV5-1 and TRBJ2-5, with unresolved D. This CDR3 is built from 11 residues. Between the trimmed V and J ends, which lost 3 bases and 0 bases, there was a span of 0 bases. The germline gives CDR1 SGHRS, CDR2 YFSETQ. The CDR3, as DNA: TGCGCCAGCAGCTACCAAGAGACCCAGTACTTC. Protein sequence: CASSYQETQYF.

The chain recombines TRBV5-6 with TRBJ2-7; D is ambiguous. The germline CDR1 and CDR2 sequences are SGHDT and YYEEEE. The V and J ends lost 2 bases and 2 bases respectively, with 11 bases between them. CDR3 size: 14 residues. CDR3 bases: TGTGCCAGCAGCTTTGTGTCAGACCCCTACGAGCAGTACTTC. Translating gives CASSFVSDPYEQYF.

CDR3 region: CASSLAPGSYEQYF. CDR3 DNA sequence: TGTGCCAGCAGCTTAGCCCCAGGGAGCTACGAGCAGTACTTC. The rearrangement links TRBV7-8 to TRBJ2-7, with D possibly being TRBD1 or TRBD2 (5 bases each). Germline CDR1 reads SGHVS; CDR2 reads FQNEAQ. The CDR3 is made up of 14 amino acids. The germline V and J ends were trimmed by 0 bases and 3 bases, with 9 bases remaining between them. The variable domain in full, completed from reference TRBV7-8 and TRBJ2-7, reads GAGVSQSPRYKVAKRGQDVALRCDPISGHVSLFWYQQALGQGPEFLTYFQNEAQLDKSGLPSDRFFAERPEGSVSTLKIQRTQQEDSAVYLCASSLAPGSYEQYFGPGTRLTVT.

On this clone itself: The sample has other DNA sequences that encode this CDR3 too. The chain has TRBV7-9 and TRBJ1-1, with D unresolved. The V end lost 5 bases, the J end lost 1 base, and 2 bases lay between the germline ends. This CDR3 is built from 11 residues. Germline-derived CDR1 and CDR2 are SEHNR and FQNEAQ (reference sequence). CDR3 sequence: CASSANTEAFF. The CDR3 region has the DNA TGTGCCAGCAGCGCGAACACTGAAGCTTTCTTT.

The CDR3: CASSPQGKVGYTF. The CDR3 coding sequence is TGTGCCAGCAGCCCACAGGGAAAAGTTGGCTACACCTTC. The rearrangement links TRBV7-8 to TRBJ1-2, with D possibly matching TRBD1 (6 bases). V was cut by 5 bases and J by 7 bases, with 14 bases left in between. Per germline, CDR1 SGHVS and CDR2 FQNEAQ. The CDR3 spans 13 residues.

In DNA, the CDR3 is TGCGCCAGCAGCTTTAGTCAAAGGAACACTGAAGCTTTCTTT. Translated: CASSFSQRNTEAFF. The chain recombines TRBV5-1 with TRBJ1-1; no definite D call. The germline CDR1 and CDR2 sequences are SGHRS and YFSETQ. V dropped 2 bases and J dropped 1 base, with 9 bases sitting between them. The CDR3 loop spans 14 amino acids.

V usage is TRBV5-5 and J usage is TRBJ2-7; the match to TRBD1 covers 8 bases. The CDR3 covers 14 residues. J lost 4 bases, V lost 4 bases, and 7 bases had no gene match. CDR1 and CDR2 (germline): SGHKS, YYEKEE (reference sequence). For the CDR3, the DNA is TGTGCCAGCAGCCTCGGACAGGGTGTTTACGAGCAGTACTTC. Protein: CASSLGQGVYEQYF.

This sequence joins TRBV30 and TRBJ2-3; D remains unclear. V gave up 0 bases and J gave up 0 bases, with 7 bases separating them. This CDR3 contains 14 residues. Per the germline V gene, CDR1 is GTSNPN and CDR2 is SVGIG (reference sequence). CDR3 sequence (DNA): TGTGCCTGGAGTGTTGTGGGTAGCACAGATACGCAGTATTTT. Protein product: CAWSVVGSTDTQYF.

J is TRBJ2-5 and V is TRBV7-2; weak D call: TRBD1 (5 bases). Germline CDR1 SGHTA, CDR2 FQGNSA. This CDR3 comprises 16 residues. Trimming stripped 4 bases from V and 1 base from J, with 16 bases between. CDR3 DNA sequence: TGTGCCAGCAGCTCTATCGAGTTGCAGGGCCAAGAGACCCAGTACTTC. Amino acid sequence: CASSSIELQGQETQYF.

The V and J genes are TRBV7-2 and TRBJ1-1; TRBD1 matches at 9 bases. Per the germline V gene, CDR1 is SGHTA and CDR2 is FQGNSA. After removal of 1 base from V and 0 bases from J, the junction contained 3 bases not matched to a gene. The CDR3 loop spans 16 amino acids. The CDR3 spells CASSLGGQGVNTEAFF. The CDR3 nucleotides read TGTGCCAGCAGCTTAGGGGGACAGGGTGTGAACACTGAAGCTTTCTTT.

Here the CDR3 reads CASSQVASSKGEAFF. CDR3 DNA: TGCGCCAGCAGCCAAGTCGCCAGCTCCAAAGGTGAAGCTTTCTTT. The rearrangement uses TRBV4-1 and TRBJ1-1; D not resolved. The CDR3 is made up of 15 amino acids. From germline, CDR1 is MGHRA and CDR2 YSYEKL. V was shortened by 1 base and J by 7 bases, with 16 bases between the two germline ends.

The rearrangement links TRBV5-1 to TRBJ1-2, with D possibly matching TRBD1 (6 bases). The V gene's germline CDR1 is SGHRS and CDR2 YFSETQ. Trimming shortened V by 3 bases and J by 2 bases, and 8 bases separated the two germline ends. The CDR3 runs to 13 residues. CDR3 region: CASSSDSNYGYTF. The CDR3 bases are TGCGCCAGCAGCTCGGACAGCAACTATGGCTACACCTTC.

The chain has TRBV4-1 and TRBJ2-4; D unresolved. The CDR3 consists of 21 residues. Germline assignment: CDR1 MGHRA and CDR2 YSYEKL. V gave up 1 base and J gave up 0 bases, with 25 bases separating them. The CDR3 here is CASSQGAVPGRLILAKNIQYF. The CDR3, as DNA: TGCGCCAGCAGCCAAGGAGCAGTCCCCGGGCGATTGATACTAGCCAAAAACATTCAGTACTTC.

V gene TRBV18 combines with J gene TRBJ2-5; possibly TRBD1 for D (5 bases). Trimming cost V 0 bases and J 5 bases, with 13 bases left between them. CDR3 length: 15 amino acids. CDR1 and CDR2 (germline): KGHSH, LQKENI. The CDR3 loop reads CASSPPRSGLETQYF. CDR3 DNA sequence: TGTGCCAGCTCACCACCGAGGTCAGGGCTGGAGACCCAGTACTTC.

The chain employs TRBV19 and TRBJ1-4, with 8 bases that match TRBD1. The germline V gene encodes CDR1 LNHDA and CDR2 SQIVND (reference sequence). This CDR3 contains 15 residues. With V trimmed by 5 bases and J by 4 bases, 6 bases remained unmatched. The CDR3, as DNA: TGTGCCAGTAGTTCCGGACAGGGAGGTAATGAAAAACTGTTTTTT. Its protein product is CASSSGQGGNEKLFF. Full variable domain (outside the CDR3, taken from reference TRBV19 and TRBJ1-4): DGGITQSPKYLFRKEGQNVTLSCEQNLNHDAMYWYRQDPGQGLRLIYYSQIVNDFQKGDIAEGYSVSREKKESFPLTVTSAQKNPTAFYLCASSSGQGGNEKLFFGSGTQLSVL.

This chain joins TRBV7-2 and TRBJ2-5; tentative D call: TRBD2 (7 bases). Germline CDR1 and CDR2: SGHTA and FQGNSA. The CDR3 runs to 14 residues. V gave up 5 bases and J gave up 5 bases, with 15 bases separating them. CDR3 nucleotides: TGTGCCAGCAGCCCCCCCGGGGGGCGGGAGACCCAGTACTTC. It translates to CASSPPGGRETQYF.

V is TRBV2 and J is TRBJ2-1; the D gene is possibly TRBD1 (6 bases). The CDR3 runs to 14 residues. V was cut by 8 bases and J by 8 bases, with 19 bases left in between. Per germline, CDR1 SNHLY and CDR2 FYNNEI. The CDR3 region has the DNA TGTGCCAGCTTACAGGGTTTTTTAGCCCATGAGCAGTTCTTC. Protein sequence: CASLQGFLAHEQFF. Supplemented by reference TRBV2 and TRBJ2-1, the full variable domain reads EPEVTQTPSHQVTQMGQEVILRCVPISNHLYFYWYRQILGQKVEFLVSFYNNEISEKSEIFDDQFSVERPDGSNFTLKIRSTKLEDSAMYFCASLQGFLAHEQFFGPGTRLTVL.

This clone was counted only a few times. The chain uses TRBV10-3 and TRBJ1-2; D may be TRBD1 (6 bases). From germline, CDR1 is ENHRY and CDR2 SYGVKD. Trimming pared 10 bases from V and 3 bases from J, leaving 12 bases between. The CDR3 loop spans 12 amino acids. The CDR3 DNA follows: TGTGCCACCGAGCAGGGGTACTATGGCTACACCTTC. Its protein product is CATEQGYYGYTF.

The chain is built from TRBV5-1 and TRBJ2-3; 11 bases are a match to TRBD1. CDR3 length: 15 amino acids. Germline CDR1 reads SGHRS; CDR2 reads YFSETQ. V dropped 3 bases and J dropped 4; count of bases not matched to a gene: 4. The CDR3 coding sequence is TGCGCCAGCAGCTCCACGGGACAGGGGGCAGATACGCAGTATTTT. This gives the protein CASSSTGQGADTQYF.

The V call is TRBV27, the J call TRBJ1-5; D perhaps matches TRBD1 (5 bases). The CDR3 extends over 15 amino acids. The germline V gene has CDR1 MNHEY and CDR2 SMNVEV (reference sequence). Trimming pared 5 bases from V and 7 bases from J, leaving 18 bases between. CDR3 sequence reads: CASSLGRGNSQPQHF. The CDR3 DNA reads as TGTGCCAGCAGTCTGGGTAGGGGAAACAGCCAGCCCCAGCATTTT.

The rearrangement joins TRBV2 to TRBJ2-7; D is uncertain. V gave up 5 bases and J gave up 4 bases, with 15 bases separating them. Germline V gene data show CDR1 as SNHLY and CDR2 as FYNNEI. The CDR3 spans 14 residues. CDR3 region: CASSNTDSFYEQYF. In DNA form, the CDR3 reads TGTGCCAGCAGTAATACTGACTCCTTTTACGAGCAGTACTTC.